This T cell receptor (beta chain) comes out of a study of T cell responses to AZD1222 COVID-19 vaccine. Whole-study results and caveats: Targets within unmutated variant regions were reportedly found for nearly half of spike-specific TCRs. Samples come after the peak T cell response, not at day 14. Dominant CD4 TCR responses targeted spike regions 160-218 and 743-854.

TCRdb's table, derived via immunoSEQ multiplex PCR, lists solely in-frame clones and lacks some. The data hold under 95,000 clones, with approximately 89% observed a single time. A note on this clone: Its antigen is unidentified.

The V gene lost 5 bases and the J gene lost 6 bases, with 14 bases spanning the gap. The CDR3 is 14 amino acids. Germline V gene data show CDR1 as SGHTA and CDR2 as FQGNSA. This TCR derives from an adult in good health. This rearrangement joins TRBV7-2 to TRBJ2-1; D is uncertain. The sample consisted of peripheral blood, taken on day 0 of AZD1222 vaccination. CDR3 DNA sequence: TGTGCCAGCAGCCCCCGGGCCGCCTCCAATGAGCAGTTCTTC. It translates to CASSPRAASNEQFF.